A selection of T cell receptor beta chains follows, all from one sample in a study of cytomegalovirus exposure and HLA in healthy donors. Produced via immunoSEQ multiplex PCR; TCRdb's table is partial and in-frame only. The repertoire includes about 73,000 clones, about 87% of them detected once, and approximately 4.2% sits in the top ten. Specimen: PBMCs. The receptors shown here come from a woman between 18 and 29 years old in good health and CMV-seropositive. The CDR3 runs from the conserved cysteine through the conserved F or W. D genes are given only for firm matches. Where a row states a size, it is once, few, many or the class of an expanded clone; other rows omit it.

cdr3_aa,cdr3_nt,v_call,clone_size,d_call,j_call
CASSYQLTGASYEQYF,TGTGCCAGCAGCTACCAGTTGACAGGGGCGTCCTACGAGCAGTACTTC,TRBV7-8,NA,TRBD1,TRBJ2-7
CASSTTEGGGTDTQYF,TGTGCCAGCAGTACGACTGAGGGGGGAGGGACGGATACGCAGTATTTT,TRBV7-6,few,NA,TRBJ2-3
CASSFGQGAFAAFF,TGTGCCAGCAGTTTCGGACAGGGGGCCTTTGCAGCTTTCTTT,TRBV6-5,NA,TRBD1,TRBJ1-1
CASSAGTSGGLPGELFF,TGTGCCAGCAGCGCCGGGACTAGCGGGGGCCTGCCCGGGGAGCTGTTTTTT,TRBV6-4,NA,TRBD2,TRBJ2-2
CASSFKRGSYEQYF,TGTGCCAGCAGCTTTAAGCGGGGCTCCTACGAGCAGTACTTC,TRBV13,NA,TRBD2,TRBJ2-7
CASSLSCSSGGF,TGTGCCAGCAGTTTATCCTGTTCTAGCGGGGGCTTT,TRBV27,NA,TRBD2,TRBJ2-3
CAWSGGGNEQFF,TGTGCCTGGAGTGGAGGCGGCAATGAGCAGTTCTTC,TRBV30,NA,NA,TRBJ2-1
CASSFGGMSGNTEAFF,TGTGCCAGCAGCTTTGGGGGGATGAGTGGAAACACTGAAGCTTTCTTT,TRBV5-6,NA,NA,TRBJ1-1
CASSLYHNTGEKLFF,TGTGCCAGCAGTTTGTACCACAACACGGGTGAAAAACTGTTTTTT,TRBV28,NA,NA,TRBJ1-4
CASSRGTGNSPLHF,TGTGCCAGCAGTCGCGGGACAGGGAATTCACCCCTCCACTTT,TRBV6-1,NA,TRBD1,TRBJ1-6
CASSVQGGPTNYGYTF,TGTGCCAGTAGTGTTCAGGGAGGACCTACTAACTATGGCTACACCTTC,TRBV19,NA,NA,TRBJ1-2